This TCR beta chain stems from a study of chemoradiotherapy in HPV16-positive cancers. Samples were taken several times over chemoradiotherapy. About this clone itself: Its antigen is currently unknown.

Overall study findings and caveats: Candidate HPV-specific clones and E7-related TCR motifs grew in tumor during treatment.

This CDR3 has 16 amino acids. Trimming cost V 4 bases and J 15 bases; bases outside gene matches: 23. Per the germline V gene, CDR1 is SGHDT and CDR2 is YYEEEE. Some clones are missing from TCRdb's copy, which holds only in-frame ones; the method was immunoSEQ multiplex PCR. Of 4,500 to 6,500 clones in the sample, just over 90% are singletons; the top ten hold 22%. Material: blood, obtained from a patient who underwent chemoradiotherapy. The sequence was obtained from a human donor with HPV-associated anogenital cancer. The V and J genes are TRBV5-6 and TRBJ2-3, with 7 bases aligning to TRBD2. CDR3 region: CASSPRTRPAHRYYYF. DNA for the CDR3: TGTGCCAGCAGCCCCCGGACTAGGCCCGCTCACAGATATTATTATTTT.